This section outlines one TCR beta chain sequence together with its context. Sequencing was performed with immunoSEQ multiplex PCR; in TCRdb, only in-frame clones are kept and a portion is missing. The table includes about 94,000 clones, 92% detected once. This specimen comes from a study of OX40 agonist ivuxolimab in advanced cancers. Study as a whole: Antecedent anti-PD-1, anti-PD-L1 or anti-CTLA-4 therapy was permissible, with roughly 36% having received some.

Exclusion of a patient followed from autoimmune disease history or systemic immunosuppression. CDR1 and CDR2 (germline): MNHEY, SMNVEV (reference sequence). The CDR3 covers 14 residues. V trimming: 5 bases; J trimming: 9 bases; junction bases outside the gene matches: 8. This material consisted of CD4+ or CD8+ T cells sorted from blood, taken in a trial of the OX40 agonist ivuxolimab. This TCR was recovered from an adult with an advanced solid tumor such as melanoma, head and neck, liver or kidney cancer. The rearrangement links TRBV27 to TRBJ2-1; 9 bases line up with TRBD1. The CDR3, as DNA: TGTGCCAGCAGTCCCGGGACAGGGTACGCTGAGCAGTTCTTC. The encoded protein is CASSPGTGYAEQFF.